This is a list of T cell receptor beta chains from one sample in a study of OX40 agonist ivuxolimab in advanced cancers. Libraries were prepared by immunoSEQ multiplex PCR; TCRdb keeps only in-frame clonotypes and omits some of them. The sample records tens of thousands of clones, approximately 89% being singletons. This specimen was CD4+ or CD8+ T cells sorted from blood, taken in a trial of the OX40 agonist ivuxolimab. The receptors derive from an adult with an advanced solid tumor such as melanoma, head and neck, liver or kidney cancer. Each CDR3 is given with its conserved first and last residue. D genes are given only for firm matches. Clone size is given for some rows only: seen once, a few or many times, or a class if the clone is expanded.

d_call: TRBD2; v_call: TRBV9; cdr3_length: 16; clone_size: -; j_call: TRBJ2-3; cdr3_nt: TGTGCCAGCAGCGAAGCTAGCGGGGCTAGCACAGATACGCAGTATTTT; cdr3_aa: CASSEASGASTDTQYF
d_call: -; v_call: TRBV19; cdr3_length: 15; clone_size: -; j_call: TRBJ1-5; cdr3_nt: TGTGCCAGTAGTATTGAATTTTGGAGCAATCAGCCCCAGCATTTT; cdr3_aa: CASSIEFWSNQPQHF
d_call: -; v_call: TRBV7-6; cdr3_length: 14; clone_size: -; j_call: TRBJ2-5; cdr3_nt: TGTGCCAGCAGCACTACGGGGCAGGGAGAGACCCAGTACTTC; cdr3_aa: CASSTTGQGETQYF
d_call: -; v_call: TRBV11-2; cdr3_length: 14; clone_size: -; j_call: TRBJ1-6; cdr3_nt: TGTGCCAGCAGCTTAGAGGGGGAAAATTCACCCCTCCACTTT; cdr3_aa: CASSLEGENSPLHF
d_call: -; v_call: TRBV5-1; cdr3_length: 15; clone_size: -; j_call: TRBJ1-2; cdr3_nt: TGCGCCAGCAGCTTCTTCGGGCAGGGAGATGATGGCTACACCTTC; cdr3_aa: CASSFFGQGDDGYTF
d_call: -; v_call: TRBV7-3; cdr3_length: 14; clone_size: -; j_call: TRBJ1-1; cdr3_nt: TGTGCCAGCAGTCCTATCAGGGAGGGCACTGAAGCTTTCTTT; cdr3_aa: CASSPIREGTEAFF
d_call: -; v_call: TRBV30; cdr3_length: 15; clone_size: -; j_call: TRBJ1-5; cdr3_nt: TGTGCCTGGAGTGTCGGGGGGATTAGCAATCAGCCCCAGCATTTT; cdr3_aa: CAWSVGGISNQPQHF
d_call: -; v_call: TRBV19; cdr3_length: 16; clone_size: -; j_call: TRBJ1-2; cdr3_nt: TGTGCCAGTAGTATGGCAACCACTCCGGGTGCCTATGGCTACACCTTC; cdr3_aa: CASSMATTPGAYGYTF
d_call: TRBD2; v_call: TRBV5-4; cdr3_length: 14; clone_size: -; j_call: TRBJ2-7; cdr3_nt: TGTGCCAGCAGCTTGGATGGGACTAGCTACGAGCAGTACTTC; cdr3_aa: CASSLDGTSYEQYF
d_call: -; v_call: TRBV4-3; cdr3_length: 13; clone_size: -; j_call: TRBJ1-1; cdr3_nt: TGCGCCAGCAGCCAAATGACTGCCACTGAAGCTTTCTTT; cdr3_aa: CASSQMTATEAFF
d_call: -; v_call: TRBV7-6; cdr3_length: 15; clone_size: -; j_call: TRBJ2-2; cdr3_nt: TGTGCCAGCAGCTTAGGATTAGCGAACACCGGGGAGCTGTTTTTT; cdr3_aa: CASSLGLANTGELFF
d_call: TRBD1; v_call: TRBV2; cdr3_length: 14; clone_size: -; j_call: TRBJ1-5; cdr3_nt: TGTGCCAGCAGTTCCGGGACAGGGTCATTGCCCCAGCATTTT; cdr3_aa: CASSSGTGSLPQHF
d_call: -; v_call: TRBV7-3; cdr3_length: 13; clone_size: -; j_call: TRBJ1-6; cdr3_nt: TGTGCCAGCAGCTCCGAAGGGGATTCACCCCTCCACTTT; cdr3_aa: CASSSEGDSPLHF
d_call: -; v_call: TRBV7-8; cdr3_length: 15; clone_size: -; j_call: TRBJ2-5; cdr3_nt: TGTGCCAGCACCTTGGGAGTACCGGCGACGGAGACCCAGTACTTC; cdr3_aa: CASTLGVPATETQYF
d_call: -; v_call: TRBV4-1; cdr3_length: 18; clone_size: -; j_call: TRBJ2-5; cdr3_nt: TGCGCCAGCAGCCAGGGGCCAGGGGGGCCGGATACCAGGGAGACCCAGTACTTC; cdr3_aa: CASSQGPGGPDTRETQYF
d_call: -; v_call: TRBV4-3; cdr3_length: 15; clone_size: few; j_call: TRBJ2-2; cdr3_nt: TGCGCCAGCAGCCAAGCCGGGACTAACACCGGGGAGCTGTTTTTT; cdr3_aa: CASSQAGTNTGELFF
d_call: TRBD1; v_call: TRBV30; cdr3_length: 13; clone_size: -; j_call: TRBJ1-1; cdr3_nt: TGTGCCTGGAGTTACAGGGGTAACACTGAAGCTTTCTTT; cdr3_aa: CAWSYRGNTEAFF
d_call: -; v_call: TRBV29-1; cdr3_length: 12; clone_size: -; j_call: TRBJ2-5; cdr3_nt: TGCAGCGGCGAGCAGGCCGGAGAGACCCAGTACTTC; cdr3_aa: CSGEQAGETQYF
d_call: TRBD1; v_call: TRBV9; cdr3_length: 16; clone_size: -; j_call: TRBJ2-1; cdr3_nt: TGTGCCAGCAGCGTAGCTGGGGGACAGGGGACCAATGAGCAGTTCTTC; cdr3_aa: CASSVAGGQGTNEQFF
d_call: -; v_call: TRBV7-9; cdr3_length: 17; clone_size: -; j_call: TRBJ2-1; cdr3_nt: TGTGCCAGCAGCTTAGGCTTGGGACCCTCGGCGACGAGGAAGCAGTTCTTC; cdr3_aa: CASSLGLGPSATRKQFF
d_call: -; v_call: TRBV6-5; cdr3_length: 14; clone_size: many; j_call: TRBJ1-3; cdr3_nt: TGTGCCAGCAGTTACTCGGGGCGTGGAAACACCATATATTTT; cdr3_aa: CASSYSGRGNTIYF
d_call: -; v_call: TRBV6-6; cdr3_length: 14; clone_size: -; j_call: TRBJ2-7; cdr3_nt: TGTGCCAGCAGAGGAAGGTGGAGCTCCTACGAGCAGTACTTC; cdr3_aa: CASRGRWSSYEQYF
d_call: -; v_call: TRBV20-1; cdr3_length: 11; clone_size: -; j_call: TRBJ2-7; cdr3_nt: TGCAGTGCTAGAGACCAATACGAGCAGTACTTC; cdr3_aa: CSARDQYEQYF
d_call: -; v_call: TRBV19; cdr3_length: 12; clone_size: -; j_call: TRBJ1-5; cdr3_nt: TGTGCCAGTAGTATTAGTAAAGTTGACCAGCATTTT; cdr3_aa: CASSISKVDQHF
d_call: TRBD1; v_call: TRBV6-6; cdr3_length: 14; clone_size: -; j_call: TRBJ1-1; cdr3_nt: TGTGCCAGCACCCAGGGGGCAGGGGACACTGAAGCTTTCTTT; cdr3_aa: CASTQGAGDTEAFF